These 32 T cell receptor beta chains share one sample of origin, sequenced in a study of cytomegalovirus exposure and HLA in healthy donors. The PCR contained 60 Vbeta and 13 Jbeta primers. The method was immunoSEQ multiplex PCR; TCRdb's version includes in-frame clones alone and lacks a portion of them. The sample shows approximately 160,000 clones, 77% of them seen only once. Sequencing was carried out using PBMCs. Receptors were obtained from a male donor in good health and CMV-seropositive.

A few counts support this clone. The V and J genes are TRBV6-6 and TRBJ2-1, with D possibly TRBD2 on 6 matching bases. V lost 6 bases and J lost 0, with 12 bases in between. CDR3 length: 15 amino acids. Germline values: CDR1 MNHNY, CDR2 SVGAGI (reference sequence). The CDR3: CASSIADSSYNEQFF. The CDR3 region has the DNA TGTGCCAGCAGCATAGCGGATAGCTCCTACAATGAGCAGTTCTTC.

This clone was detected only a few times. This chain joins TRBV2 and TRBJ2-2; 7 bases match TRBD2. Germline values: CDR1 SNHLY, CDR2 FYNNEI. This CDR3 comprises 14 residues. V trimming: 5 bases; J trimming: 4 bases; junction bases outside the gene matches: 4. CDR3 amino acids: CASSPGLVTGELFF. Here the CDR3 DNA reads TGTGCCAGCAGTCCAGGACTAGTCACCGGGGAGCTGTTTTTT.

The chain has TRBV7-8 and TRBJ1-3; D is perhaps TRBD1 (6 bases). V lost 6 bases to trimming and J lost 2 bases, with 17 bases between them. The CDR3 has 16 amino acids. Germline-derived CDR1 and CDR2 are SGHVS and FQNEAQ. Here the CDR3 reads CASSRAGGPTGNTIYF. CDR3 nucleotides: TGTGCCAGCAGTCGCGCGGGGGGGCCCACTGGAAACACCATATATTTT.

This chain links TRBV30 with TRBJ1-5; the D gene is possibly TRBD1 (5 bases). In germline, CDR1 is GTSNPN, CDR2 SVGIG (reference sequence). V dropped 3 bases and J dropped 1 base, with 7 bases sitting between them. CDR3 size: 13 residues. The CDR3, as DNA: TGTGCCTGGAGCGGGGGGAGCAATCAGCCCCAGCATTTT. It specifies CAWSGGSNQPQHF.

This clone was observed a few times. The J gene is TRBJ1-2, the V gene TRBV6-6; TRBD1 aligns across 11 bases. V shed 6 bases, J shed 7 bases, and the junction held 13 bases outside the gene matches. This CDR3 is built from 16 residues. Germline V CDR1 and CDR2: MNHNY, SVGAGI (reference sequence). The CDR3 nucleotides read TGTGCCAGCAGGACTCGCCCGGGACAGGGGGACAGTGGCTACACCTTC. This codes for CASRTRPGQGDSGYTF.

The gene calls are TRBV2 and TRBJ2-3, with D tentatively TRBD1 (5 bases). V lost 7 bases and J lost 3, with 11 bases in between. Germline V CDR1 and CDR2: SNHLY, FYNNEI. The CDR3 is 13 amino acids. Here the CDR3 DNA reads TGTGCCAGCACCCCCCCAGGGACAGATACGCAGTATTTT. Amino acids: CASTPPGTDTQYF.

V is TRBV6-1 and J is TRBJ1-5; D remains unclear. The CDR3 is made up of 15 amino acids. The V and J ends lost 5 bases and 0 bases respectively, with 11 bases between them. Germline values: CDR1 MNHNS, CDR2 SASEGT. This CDR3 is CASSSETYSNQPQHF. For the CDR3, the DNA is TGTGCCAGCAGTTCAGAGACTTATAGCAATCAGCCCCAGCATTTT.

This chain joins TRBV10-3 and TRBJ2-7, with D perhaps matching TRBD1 (5 bases). Germline CDR1 and CDR2: ENHRY and SYGVKD. The V end lost 5 bases, the J end lost 2 bases, and 22 bases lay between the germline ends. The CDR3 runs 17 residues. CDR3 nucleotide sequence: TGTGCCATCAGTAACTCCCCCGTGGGGCAGAACCCCTACGAGCAGTACTTC. Protein: CAISNSPVGQNPYEQYF.

V gene TRBV5-4 combines with J gene TRBJ2-5; possibly TRBD2 for D (5 bases). Trimming took off 3 bases at V and 1 base at J, with 25 bases between the two ends. The CDR3 has 19 residues. CDR1 is SGHNT, CDR2 YYREEE, per germline (reference sequence). As DNA, the CDR3 is TGTGCCAGCAGCTCGACCCAAATTTCGGGGTTAAAGCGCCAAGAGACCCAGTACTTC. This translates into CASSSTQISGLKRQETQYF.

This chain connects TRBV29-1 to TRBJ2-2; no firm D call. The CDR3 covers 12 residues. V lost 4 bases to trimming and J lost 2 bases, with 5 bases between them. The germline V gene encodes CDR1 SQVTM and CDR2 ANQGSEA. Here the CDR3 DNA reads TGCAGCGTTGGAGCTAACACCGGGGAGCTGTTTTTT. Protein: CSVGANTGELFF.

V gene TRBV7-9 combines with J gene TRBJ1-2; unclear D gene. Trimming took 5 bases from V and 8 from J, leaving 9 bases between them. The CDR3 covers 11 residues. Germline V CDR1 and CDR2: SEHNR, FQNEAQ (reference sequence). This chain's CDR3 is CASSQRRGYTF. The CDR3 DNA sequence: TGTGCCAGCAGCCAGCGCCGAGGCTACACCTTC.

The chain combines TRBV12-5 with TRBJ2-1; perhaps TRBD1 as D (5 bases). V was shortened by 0 bases and J by 6 bases, with 15 bases between the two germline ends. CDR3 size: 16 residues. In germline, CDR1 is LGHNT, CDR2 FRNRAP. The CDR3 protein is CASGLVLGQGTNEQFF. The CDR3 DNA sequence: TGTGCTAGTGGTTTGGTACTGGGGCAGGGAACCAATGAGCAGTTCTTC.

The chain recombines TRBV5-6 with TRBJ1-5; TRBD1 is a possible D gene (5 bases). The germline CDR1 and CDR2 sequences are SGHDT and YYEEEE. V lost 2 bases to trimming and J lost 2 bases, with 8 bases between them. This CDR3 contains 14 residues. In nucleotides, the CDR3 is TGTGCCAGCAGCTTAACGGGGGGCAATCAGCCCCAGCATTTT. Amino acids: CASSLTGGNQPQHF. The full variable domain, with the rest looked up from reference TRBV5-6 and TRBJ1-5, is DAGVTQSPTHLIKTRGQQVTLRCSPKSGHDTVSWYQQALGQGPQFIFQYYEEEERQRGNFPDRFSGHQFPNYSSELNVNALLLGDSALYLCASSLTGGNQPQHFGDGTRLSIL.

The chain joins TRBV7-3 to TRBJ1-1; possibly TRBD1 for D (6 bases). Germline V CDR1 and CDR2: SGHTA, FQGTGA. Trimming removed 2 bases at V and 4 bases at J, with 11 bases between. The CDR3 is 14 amino acids. The CDR3 DNA follows: TGTGCCAGCAGCTTACAGGGGAGTAGCACTGAAGCTTTCTTT. It translates to CASSLQGSSTEAFF. The variable domain in full, with the rest retrieved from reference TRBV7-3 and TRBJ1-1, is GAGVSQTPSNKVTEKGKYVELRCDPISGHTALYWYRQSLGQGPEFLIYFQGTGAADDSGLPNDRFFAVRPEGSVSTLKIQRTERGDSAVYLCASSLQGSSTEAFFGQGTRLTVV.

The chain uses TRBV6-5 and TRBJ1-2; 7 bases are shared with TRBD1. J lost 6 bases, V lost 4 bases, and 5 bases had no gene match. Looked up from germline, CDR1 is MNHEY and CDR2 is SVGAGI. This CDR3 has 13 amino acids. This CDR3 is CASSLPGTDGYTF. In DNA, the CDR3 is TGTGCCAGCAGTTTACCGGGGACAGATGGCTACACCTTC.

This clone turned up a few times. This sequence joins TRBV6-5 and TRBJ1-1, with 8 bases that match TRBD1. Germline V CDR1 and CDR2: MNHEY, SVGAGI. V gave up 6 bases and J gave up 11 bases; unmatched junction bases: 5. The CDR3 covers 11 residues. The DNA for the CDR3 is TGTGCCAGCAGGCGACAGGGGTCGGCTTTCTTT. Amino acids: CASRRQGSAFF.

This rearrangement joins TRBV7-6 to TRBJ1-1, with a possible D match to TRBD1 (6 bases). The CDR3 runs to 15 residues. V lost 2 bases, J lost 0 bases, and 10 bases lay in between. In germline, CDR1 is SGHVS, CDR2 FNYEAQ. The CDR3 protein is CASSLPGELNTEAFF. CDR3 nucleotide sequence: TGTGCCAGCAGCTTACCAGGGGAGTTGAACACTGAAGCTTTCTTT.

This clone was picked up one time. The V gene is TRBV19, the J gene TRBJ1-3; no firm D call. Looked up from germline, CDR1 is LNHDA and CDR2 is SQIVND (reference sequence). The CDR3 contains 14 residues. Trimming removed 7 bases from V and 0 bases from J, with 10 bases in between. The CDR3 region is CASKPVLSGNTIYF. Written as DNA, the CDR3 is TGTGCCAGTAAACCGGTCCTCTCTGGAAACACCATATATTTT.

The rearrangement joins TRBV7-8 to TRBJ2-3; a possible D gene is TRBD2 (5 bases). The V end lost 1 base, the J end lost 2 bases, and 10 bases lay between the germline ends. The length of the CDR3 is 15 residues. From germline, CDR1 is SGHVS and CDR2 FQNEAQ. The CDR3 protein is CASSLVDLLTDTQYF. As DNA, the CDR3 is TGTGCCAGCAGCTTAGTGGACTTACTCACAGATACGCAGTATTTT.

The rearrangement links TRBV12-2 to TRBJ2-6; the listed D gene, TRBD2, was not tested against the DNA. TRBV12-2 is described as a pseudogene. The CDR3 has 19 amino acids. This chain's CDR3 is CASRGAWQGRGSGANVLTF. DNA for the CDR3: TGTGCAAGTCGCGGCGCCTGGCAGGGGAGGGGTTCTGGGGCCAACGTCCTGACTTTC.

The J gene is TRBJ2-2, the V gene TRBV6-5; tentatively, D is TRBD1 (5 bases). CDR1 is MNHEY and CDR2 is SVGAGI in the germline V gene. V lost 6 bases and J lost 5, with 13 bases in between. The CDR3 covers 14 residues. CDR3 DNA sequence: TGTGCCAGCAGCCCCCAGGGCTGGACCGGGGAGCTGTTTTTT. Translating gives CASSPQGWTGELFF.

The chain is built from TRBV6-5 and TRBJ1-4, with D possibly matching TRBD1 (6 bases). Trimming shortened V by 2 bases and J by 8 bases, and 12 bases separated the two germline ends. The CDR3 totals 14 residues. From germline, CDR1 is MNHEY and CDR2 SVGAGI. CDR3: CASSYGAGEEKLFF. CDR3 bases: TGTGCCAGCAGTTACGGGGCAGGGGAGGAAAAACTGTTTTTT.

V gene TRBV19 combines with J gene TRBJ2-2; weak D call: TRBD1 (6 bases). The ends were cut back, 4 bases at V and 6 bases at J, with 12 bases in the middle. The germline CDR1 and CDR2 sequences are LNHDA and SQIVND (reference sequence). The CDR3 is made up of 14 amino acids. CDR3 in amino acids: CASSTDRYPGELFF. CDR3 coding DNA: TGTGCCAGTAGTACCGACAGGTATCCCGGGGAGCTGTTTTTT.

In its sample, this clone was seen a few times. The rearrangement joins TRBV2 to TRBJ1-5; the D gene is possibly TRBD1 (5 bases). CDR1 and CDR2 (germline): SNHLY, FYNNEI. Trimming removed 5 bases at V and 6 bases at J, with 11 bases between. This CDR3 contains 13 residues. The chain's CDR3 is CASSPQGTQPQHF. Written as DNA, the CDR3 is TGTGCCAGCAGTCCCCAGGGTACTCAGCCCCAGCATTTT.

The genes are TRBV9 and TRBJ2-7; D gene unclear. V lost 4 bases to trimming and J lost 2 bases, with 13 bases between them. Looked up from germline, CDR1 is SGDLS and CDR2 is YYNGEE. The CDR3 has 14 amino acids. The CDR3 nucleotides are TGTGCCAGCAGCCCTTGGGCAGATACCTACGAGCAGTACTTC. Its protein is CASSPWADTYEQYF. Full variable domain (outside the CDR3, taken from reference TRBV9 and TRBJ2-7): DSGVTQTPKHLITATGQRVTLRCSPRSGDLSVYWYQQSLDQGLQFLIQYYNGEERAKGNILERFSAQQFPDLHSELNLSSLELGDSALYFCASSPWADTYEQYFGPGTRLTVT.

This clone has just one count. CDR3 protein: CASSQVTGETQYF. Written as DNA, the CDR3 is TGCGCCAGCAGCCAAGTTACAGGGGAGACCCAGTACTTC. The chain is built from TRBV4-1 and TRBJ2-5; possible D gene TRBD1, 6 bases. The V and J ends lost 1 base and 5 bases respectively, with 8 bases between them. The CDR3 totals 13 residues. Germline V gives CDR1 MGHRA, CDR2 YSYEKL.

This chain links TRBV19 with TRBJ1-1; perhaps TRBD1 as D (5 bases). Trimming pared 5 bases from V and 0 bases from J, leaving 13 bases between. Germline assignment: CDR1 LNHDA and CDR2 SQIVND (reference sequence). The CDR3 spans 15 residues. CDR3 bases: TGTGCCAGTAGTTTGGGACTAACTATGAACACTGAAGCTTTCTTT. Its translation is CASSLGLTMNTEAFF.

To note about this clone: Different DNA sequences within this sample yield the same CDR3. V usage is TRBV6-5 and J usage is TRBJ1-4; D not certain. The germline V gene has CDR1 MNHEY and CDR2 SVGAGI. Trimming pared 0 bases from V and 8 bases from J, leaving 7 bases between. The CDR3 is 13 residues long. The CDR3 coding sequence is TGTGCCAGCAGTTACTCGACGGGGGAAAAACTGTTTTTT. Translating gives CASSYSTGEKLFF.

The V gene is TRBV2, the J gene TRBJ1-2; TRBD1 might be the D (6 bases). With 3 bases removed from V and 8 bases from J, the gap between germline ends came to 16 bases. Germline V gene data show CDR1 as SNHLY and CDR2 as FYNNEI. This CDR3 comprises 14 residues. CDR3 nucleotides: TGTGCCAGCAGTGATGAAGGGGGGGCGGGCGGCTACACCTTC. This gives the protein CASSDEGGAGGYTF.

The chain combines TRBV7-6 with TRBJ1-2; the match to TRBD1 covers 10 bases. The CDR3 length is 16 residues. V shed 1 base and J 7 bases; nucleotides not matched to a gene: 9. Germline-derived CDR1 and CDR2 are SGHVS and FNYEAQ. The CDR3 sequence is CASSLGGGTGDCGYTF. The CDR3 region has the DNA TGTGCCAGCAGCTTAGGGGGGGGGACAGGGGATTGTGGCTACACCTTC.

J is TRBJ2-3 and V is TRBV27; the D gene is possibly TRBD2 (6 bases). The CDR3 is 13 amino acids. The V end lost 7 bases, the J end lost 6 bases, and 14 bases lay between the germline ends. Germline V gene data show CDR1 as MNHEY and CDR2 as SMNVEV (reference sequence). DNA for the CDR3: TGTGCCAGCAAGCCGGGGGAATTCGATACGCAGTATTTT. It specifies CASKPGEFDTQYF.

This clone was recorded once. For the CDR3, the DNA is TGTGCCAGCAGCTTAGGCTACAGCACCGAGGGAGAGACCCAGTACTTC. Translating it yields CASSLGYSTEGETQYF. The V gene is TRBV7-9, the J gene TRBJ2-5; D might be TRBD2 (5 bases). V dropped 1 base and J dropped 4 bases, with 16 bases sitting between them. CDR1 is SEHNR and CDR2 is FQNEAQ in the germline V gene (reference sequence). The CDR3 totals 16 residues.